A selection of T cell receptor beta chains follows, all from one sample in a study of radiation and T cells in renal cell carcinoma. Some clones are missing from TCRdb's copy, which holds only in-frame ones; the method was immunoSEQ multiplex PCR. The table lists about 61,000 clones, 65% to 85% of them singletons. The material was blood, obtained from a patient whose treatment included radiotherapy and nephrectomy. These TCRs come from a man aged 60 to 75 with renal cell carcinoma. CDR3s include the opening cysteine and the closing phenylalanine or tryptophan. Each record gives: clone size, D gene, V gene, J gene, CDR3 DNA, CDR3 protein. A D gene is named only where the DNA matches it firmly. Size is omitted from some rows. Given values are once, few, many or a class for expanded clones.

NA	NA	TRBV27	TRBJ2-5	TGTGCCAGCCGAACCTCCCAGGGCCTGGAGACCCAGTACTTC	CASRTSQGLETQYF
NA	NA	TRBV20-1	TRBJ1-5	TGCACCAGGTCGGTTTACGGACATTTT	CTRSVYGHF
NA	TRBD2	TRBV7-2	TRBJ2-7	TGTGCCAGCAGCCGTGGGCTGGGACTAGCAATCCACGAGCAGTACTTC	CASSRGLGLAIHEQYF
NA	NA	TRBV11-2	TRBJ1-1	TGTGCCAGCAGCTTAGGGGGGGAAGCTTTCTTT	CASSLGGEAFF
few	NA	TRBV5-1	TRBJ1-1	TGCGCCAGCAGCCCGATTATCACGGGTTCTGAAGCTTTCTTT	CASSPIITGSEAFF
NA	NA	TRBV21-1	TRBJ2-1	TGTGCCACCCCGAGACTTAGCTCCTACAATGAGCAGTTCTTC	CATPRLSSYNEQFF
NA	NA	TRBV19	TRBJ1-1	TGTGCCAGTAGTATTTTCGGTAAGGGAACGGGTGCCAGGGACACTGAAGCTTTCTTT	CASSIFGKGTGARDTEAFF
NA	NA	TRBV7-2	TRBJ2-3	TGTGCCAGCACCTCGGGAAGGACAGATACGCAGTATTTT	CASTSGRTDTQYF
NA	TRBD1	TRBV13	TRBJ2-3	TGTGCCAGCAGCCCCGGGACAGGTAGCACAGATACGCAGTATTTT	CASSPGTGSTDTQYF
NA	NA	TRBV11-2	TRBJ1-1	TGTGCCAGCAGCTTTGGTTTTTATGGGACCACTGAAGCTTTCTTT	CASSFGFYGTTEAFF
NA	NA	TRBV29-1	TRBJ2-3	TGCAGCGTTGAAACAACTAGCACAGATACGCAGTATTTT	CSVETTSTDTQYF
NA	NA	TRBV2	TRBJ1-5	TGTGCCAGCAGTGGTAACAATCAGCCCCAGCATTTT	CASSGNNQPQHF
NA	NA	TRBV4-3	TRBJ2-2	TGCGCCAGCAGCCGCAATCCCAGCTCAAACACCGGGGAGCTGTTTTTT	CASSRNPSSNTGELFF
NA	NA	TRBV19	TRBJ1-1	TGTGCCAGTAGTATGGGGTATTGGGACACTGAAGCTTTCTTT	CASSMGYWDTEAFF
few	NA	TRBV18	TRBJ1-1	TGTGCCAGCTCATCCCGTGGGGGGGAAGAGTCTTTCTTT	CASSSRGGEESFF
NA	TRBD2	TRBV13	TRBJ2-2	TGTGCCAGCAGGGCGGGGGGCCAGAACACCGGGGAGCTGTTTTTT	CASRAGGQNTGELFF
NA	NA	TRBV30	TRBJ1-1	TGTGCCCACAGAGGATCCTCGTATGCTGAAGCTTTCTTT	CAHRGSSYAEAFF
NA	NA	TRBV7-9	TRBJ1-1	TGTGCCAGCAGCTTAGGCGGAATGAACACTGAAGCTTTCTTT	CASSLGGMNTEAFF
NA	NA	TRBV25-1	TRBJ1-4	TGTGCCAGCAGCTTGGCAGGTATAGGAGAAAAACTGTTTTTT	CASSLAGIGEKLFF
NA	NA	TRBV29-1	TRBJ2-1	TGCAGCGTAACCCAGGGGAGGGGTGAGCAGTTCTTC	CSVTQGRGEQFF
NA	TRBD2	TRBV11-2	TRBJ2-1	TGTGCCAGCAGACTACCGCCGGGACTAGCGGGAAACAATGAGCAGTTCTTC	CASRLPPGLAGNNEQFF
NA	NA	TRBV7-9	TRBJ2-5	TGTGCCAGCAGCGCGGGGACTGGAACAGAGACCCAGTACTTC	CASSAGTGTETQYF
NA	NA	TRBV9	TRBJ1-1	TGTGCCAGCAGCGTAGCCCTGCAGGGGACTAACACTGAAGCTTTCTTT	CASSVALQGTNTEAFF
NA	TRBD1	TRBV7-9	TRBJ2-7	TGTGCCAGCAGAAGACAGGGAAGCTCCTACGAGCAGTACTTC	CASRRQGSSYEQYF
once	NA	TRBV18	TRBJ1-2	TGTGCCAGCTCACCAGGGCAGGAATATGGCTACACCTTC	CASSPGQEYGYTF
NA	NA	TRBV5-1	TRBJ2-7	TGCGCCAGCAGCTTGGAGTCGCTATCCTACGAGCAGTACTTC	CASSLESLSYEQYF
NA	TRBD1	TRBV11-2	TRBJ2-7	TGTGCCAGCAGCTTATGGGACAGTTCCTACGAGCAGTACTTC	CASSLWDSSYEQYF
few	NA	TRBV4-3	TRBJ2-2	TGCGCCAGCAGCCTCGCGGCACCGAACACCGGGGAGCTGTTTTTT	CASSLAAPNTGELFF
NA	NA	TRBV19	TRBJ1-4	TGTGCCAGTATGGCTGCTAATGAAAAACTGTTTTTT	CASMAANEKLFF
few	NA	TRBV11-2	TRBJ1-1	TGTGCCAGCAGCCTGGGACAAGATCCTGAAGCTTTCTTT	CASSLGQDPEAFF
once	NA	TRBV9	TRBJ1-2	TGTGCCAGCAGCGTAGGTGGGCAGATTAACTATGGCTACACCTTC	CASSVGGQINYGYTF
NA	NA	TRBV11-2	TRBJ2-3	TGTGCCAGCAGCTTAGACGACACAGATACGCAGTATTTT	CASSLDDTDTQYF
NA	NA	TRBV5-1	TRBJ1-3	TGCGCCAGCAGCTTGACGGTCGGGGAGAAGTCTTGGGACGGAAACACCATATATTTT	CASSLTVGEKSWDGNTIYF
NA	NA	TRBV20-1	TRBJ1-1	TGCAGTGCTCATGGGAACACTGAAGCTTTCTTT	CSAHGNTEAFF
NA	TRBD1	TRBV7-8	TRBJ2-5	TGTGCCAGCAGCTCGAGGACAGGGGTGGTAGAGACCCAGTACTTC	CASSSRTGVVETQYF
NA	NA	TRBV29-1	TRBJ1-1	TGCAGCGTTCATCGGGAACCCAACACTGAAGCTTTCTTT	CSVHREPNTEAFF
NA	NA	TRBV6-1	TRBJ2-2	TGTGCCAGCAGTGAACGGGTCTTCGGTGTCGGCGGGGCTAACACCGGGGAGCTGTTTTTT	CASSERVFGVGGANTGELFF
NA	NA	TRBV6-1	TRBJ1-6	TGTGCCAGCAGTGATTATTCGAGCTCCTATAATTCACCCCTCCACTTT	CASSDYSSSYNSPLHF
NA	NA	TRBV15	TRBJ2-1	TGTGCCACCAGCGGCCGGGACGGAAACAATGAGCAGTTCTTC	CATSGRDGNNEQFF
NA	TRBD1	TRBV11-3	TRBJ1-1	TGTGCCAGCAGCTATGGGACAGACCGTGAAGCTTTCTTT	CASSYGTDREAFF
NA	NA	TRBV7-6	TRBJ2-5	TGTGCCAGCAGCCGAGGATCAGGGAAAGAGACCCAGTACTTC	CASSRGSGKETQYF
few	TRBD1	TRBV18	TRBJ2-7	TGTGCCAGCTCTCTGGGACAGGCCCAGTGGGACGAGCAGTACTTC	CASSLGQAQWDEQYF
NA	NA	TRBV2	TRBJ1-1	TGTGCCAGCAGAAGGGGTTCGAACACTGAAGCTTTCTTT	CASRRGSNTEAFF
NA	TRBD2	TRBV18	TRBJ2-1	TGTGCCAGCTCTACTACGGGGGGAGCTTACAATGAGCAGTTCTTC	CASSTTGGAYNEQFF
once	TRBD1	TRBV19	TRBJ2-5	TGTGCCAGTAGTATGAGGACAGGGGGGGAGAAAGAGACCCAGTACTTC	CASSMRTGGEKETQYF
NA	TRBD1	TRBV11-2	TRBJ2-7	TGTGCCAGCAGCCCAAGGACAGGGAAGGTCGAGCAGTACTTC	CASSPRTGKVEQYF
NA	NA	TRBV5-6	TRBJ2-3	TGTGCCAGCAGCTCCGGGACAAGCACAGATACGCAGTATTTT	CASSSGTSTDTQYF
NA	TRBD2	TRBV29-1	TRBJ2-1	TGCAGCGTTGTTCTAGCGGGGGGATCGAACAATGAGCAGTTCTTC	CSVVLAGGSNNEQFF
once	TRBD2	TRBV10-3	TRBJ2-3	TGTGCCATCAGTGACGCTAGCGGGACAGATACGCAGTATTTT	CAISDASGTDTQYF
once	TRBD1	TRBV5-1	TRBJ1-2	TGCGCCAGCAGCTCCCGGACAGGGGGCGCCGATGGCTACACCTTC	CASSSRTGGADGYTF
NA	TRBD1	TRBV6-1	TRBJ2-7	TGTGCCAGCAGTGGCGGACAGGAGTTCTCCTACGAGCAGTACTTC	CASSGGQEFSYEQYF
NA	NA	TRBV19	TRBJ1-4	TGTGCCAGTACCTCCGGTTTTGGACGGGATAATGAAAAACTGTTTTTT	CASTSGFGRDNEKLFF
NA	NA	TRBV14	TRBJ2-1	TGTGCCAGCAGCCAGACACAGGGAGATGAGCAGTTCTTC	CASSQTQGDEQFF
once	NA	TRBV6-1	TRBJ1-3	TGTGCCAGCAACCGGGACTCTGGAAACACCATATATTTT	CASNRDSGNTIYF
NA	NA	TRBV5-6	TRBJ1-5	TGTGCCAGCAGCTTGGTTGGTCAGCCCCAGCATTTT	CASSLVGQPQHF
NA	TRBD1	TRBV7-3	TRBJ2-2	TGTGCCAGCAGCTTAGAACCCAACAGGGGCCCTACGAACACCGGGGAGCTGTTTTTT	CASSLEPNRGPTNTGELFF
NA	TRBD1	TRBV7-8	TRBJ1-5	TGTGCCAGCAGCCGGGACAGGGCCCTTAGCAATCAGCCCCAGCATTTT	CASSRDRALSNQPQHF
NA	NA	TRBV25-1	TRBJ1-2	TGTGCCAGCAGTGAGGTTGGACGGAATTATGGCTACACCTTC	CASSEVGRNYGYTF